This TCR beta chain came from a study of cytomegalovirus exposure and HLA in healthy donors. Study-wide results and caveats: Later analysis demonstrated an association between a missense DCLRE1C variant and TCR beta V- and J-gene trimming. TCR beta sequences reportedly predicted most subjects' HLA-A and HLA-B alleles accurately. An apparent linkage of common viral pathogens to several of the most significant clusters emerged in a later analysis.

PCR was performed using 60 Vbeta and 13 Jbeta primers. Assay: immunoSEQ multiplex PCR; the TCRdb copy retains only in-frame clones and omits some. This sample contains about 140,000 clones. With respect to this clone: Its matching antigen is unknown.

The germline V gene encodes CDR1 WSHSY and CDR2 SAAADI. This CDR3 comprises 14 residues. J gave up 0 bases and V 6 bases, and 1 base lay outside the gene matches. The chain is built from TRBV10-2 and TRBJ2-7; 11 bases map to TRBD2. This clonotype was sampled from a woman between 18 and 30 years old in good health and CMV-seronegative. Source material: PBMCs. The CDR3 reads CASRGLAASYEQYV. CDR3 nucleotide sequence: TGCGCCAGCAGGGGACTAGCGGCCTCCTACGAGCAGTACGTC.